This T cell receptor (beta chain) was sequenced in a study of identical twins. One entry per CDR3 protein results from TCRdb running MiXCR on the 5' RACE reads. Altogether fewer than 900,000 distinct CDR3 sequences are present, 18% being singletons, with the ten largest covering around 13%. The CDR3 has 10 residues. Remarks on this clonotype: A junction boundary mismatches the germline segment, possibly from a read error.

These data were also filed under a second study, of T cells expressing NK-cell markers.

This receptor was obtained from a woman aged 18-35 years in good health. Sequencing input: PBMCs. This chain joins TRBV12-3 or TRBV12-4 and TRBJ2-1; D is unresolved. The CDR3 DNA follows: TGTGCCAGCAGTTTAGCGCTACTAACTTTC. As protein: CASSLALLTF.